The present TCR beta chain was sequenced within a study of cytomegalovirus exposure and HLA in healthy donors. Study-wide results and caveats: The authors later found TCR association rates varying by HLA locus, with DRB1 most and HLA-C fewest. In a later analysis, the majority of CMV-associated beta chains seemingly showed HLA restriction. The study recorded some 160 TCR beta chains that were cytomegalovirus-associated.

A remark on this clone: Its antigen is unknown.

Trimming cost V 6 bases and J 1 base; bases outside gene matches: 14. Germline V gene data show CDR1 as MDHEN and CDR2 as SYDVKM. This CDR3 has 17 amino acids. Use of 60 Vbeta and 13 Jbeta primers characterized the PCR. Profiling relied on immunoSEQ multiplex PCR, and the TCRdb table lists in-frame clones only, not all of them. The top ten hold about 3.1% of the sample, which has around 150,000 clones, 76% seen once. The clonotype comes from a male donor in good health and CMV-seronegative. The chain is built from TRBV28 and TRBJ2-5; 7 nucleotides match TRBD2. Sequencing used PBMCs. CDR3 protein: CASSYPVERDSQETQYF. In nucleotides, the CDR3 is TGTGCCAGCAGCTATCCGGTGGAGCGGGACTCCCAAGAGACCCAGTACTTC.